A single sample is the source of the 5 T cell receptor beta chains below, sequenced in a study of blood T cell repertoires in COVID-19. Here immunoSEQ multiplex PCR was the method, and the copy in TCRdb shows in-frame clones only, minus some. This table holds around 130,000 clones, about 80% found once. The source material was peripheral blood. The source is a man aged 35 to 55 with active or convalescent COVID-19.

The chain is built from TRBV6-6 and TRBJ2-1; possible D gene TRBD1, 6 bases. The CDR3 runs 17 residues. The germline V gene encodes CDR1 MNHNY and CDR2 SVGAGI (reference sequence). Trimming removed 7 bases at V and 0 bases at J, with 19 bases between. This CDR3 reads CASILSGAHRSYNEQFF. DNA of the CDR3: TGTGCCAGCATTCTATCAGGGGCCCACCGCTCCTACAATGAGCAGTTCTTC.

The rearrangement joins TRBV20-1 to TRBJ2-1; TRBD1 is a possible D gene (5 bases). The germline V gene encodes CDR1 DFQATT and CDR2 SNEGSKA (reference sequence). V was shortened by 0 bases and J by 10 bases, with 7 bases between the two germline ends. This CDR3 has 11 amino acids. CDR3 protein: CSARDRTEQFF. CDR3 nucleotides: TGCAGTGCTAGAGATCGGACAGAGCAGTTCTTC.

The chain couples TRBV21-1 to TRBJ2-5; the table's TRBD1 call for D was not verified on the DNA. TRBV21-1 is a documented pseudogene. The CDR3 is made up of 14 amino acids. CDR3 residues: CASSKQGKGETQYF. CDR3 DNA sequence: TGTGCCAGCAGCAAGCAGGGGAAGGGAGAGACCCAGTACTTC.

J is TRBJ2-7 and V is TRBV6-6; 7 bases align to TRBD2. The germline V gene has CDR1 MNHNY and CDR2 SVGAGI (reference sequence). The V segment lost 5 bases and the J segment 0 bases; nucleotides outside the gene matches: 4. CDR3 size: 14 residues. The CDR3 sequence: CASSPGGSSYEQYF. The CDR3 DNA reads TGTGCCAGCAGTCCCGGCGGGAGCTCCTACGAGCAGTACTTC.

The V and J genes are TRBV7-2 and TRBJ2-5, with D tentatively TRBD1 (6 bases). CDR3 length: 14 residues. V was shortened by 1 base and J by 3 bases, with 9 bases between the two germline ends. In germline, CDR1 is SGHTA, CDR2 FQGNSA. CDR3 sequence reads: CASSLVQGKETQYF. In DNA, the CDR3 is TGTGCCAGCAGCTTAGTACAGGGAAAAGAGACCCAGTACTTC.